What follows describes a single T cell receptor (beta chain). The CDR3 is made up of 15 amino acids. Germline V gene sequence: CDR1 MNHEY, CDR2 SVGAGI. The ends lost 5 bases at V and 7 bases at J; junction bases unmatched: 4. TCRdb reprocessed the 5' RACE reads via MiXCR and lists one record per CDR3 protein. The sample lists about 42,000 distinct CDR3 sequences; about 20% were seen once. Cells sorted as Tregs were CD4+, CD25+ and CD127-/low. The TCR was taken from a female donor with breast cancer. The sequencing sample was made of Tregs sorted from blood. The V call is TRBV6-5, the J call TRBJ1-6; 11 nucleotides agree with TRBD1. Here the CDR3 DNA reads TGTGCCAGCAGTCCCTGGACAGGGGGCAATTCACCCCTCCACTTT. Translated, it gives CASSPWTGGNSPLHF.